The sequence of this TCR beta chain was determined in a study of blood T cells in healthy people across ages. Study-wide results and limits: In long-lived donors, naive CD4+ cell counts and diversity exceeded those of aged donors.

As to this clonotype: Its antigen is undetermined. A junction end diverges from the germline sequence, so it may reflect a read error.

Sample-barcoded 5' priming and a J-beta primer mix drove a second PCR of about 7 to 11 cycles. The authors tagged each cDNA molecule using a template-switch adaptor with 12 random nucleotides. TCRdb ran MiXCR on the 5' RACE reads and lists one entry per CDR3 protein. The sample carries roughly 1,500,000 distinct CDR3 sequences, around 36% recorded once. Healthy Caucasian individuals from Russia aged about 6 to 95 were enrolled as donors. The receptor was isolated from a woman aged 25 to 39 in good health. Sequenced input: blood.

The CDR3 loop reads CASIGGTRTDNVQFF. For the CDR3, the DNA is TGTGCCAGTATTGGGGGGACAAGAACGGACAATGTGCAGTTCTTC. The V gene is TRBV19, the J gene TRBJ2-1; possibly TRBD1 or TRBD2 for D (6 bases each). The germline V gene encodes CDR1 LNHDA and CDR2 SQIVND (reference sequence). This CDR3 spans 15 amino acids.